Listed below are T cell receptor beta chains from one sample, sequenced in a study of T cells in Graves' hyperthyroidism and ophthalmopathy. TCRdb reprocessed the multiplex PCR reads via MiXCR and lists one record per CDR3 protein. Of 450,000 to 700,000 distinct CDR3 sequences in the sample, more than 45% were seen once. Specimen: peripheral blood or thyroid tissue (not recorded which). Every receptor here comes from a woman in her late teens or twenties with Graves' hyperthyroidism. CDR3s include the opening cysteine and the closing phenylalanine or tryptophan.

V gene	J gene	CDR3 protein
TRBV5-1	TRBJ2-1	CASGPGLYTYNEQFF
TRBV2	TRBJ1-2	CASSDGQPVEYGYTF
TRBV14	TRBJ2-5	CASSRGREAIQETQYF
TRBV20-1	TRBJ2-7	CSANDTYEQYF
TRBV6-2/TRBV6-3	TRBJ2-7	CASSQVVSGASYNEQYF
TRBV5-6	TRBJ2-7	CASSSQDRGQPQQYF
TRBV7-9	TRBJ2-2	CASSPTRGPNTGELFF
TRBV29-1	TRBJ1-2	CSARQGGSYEYGYTF
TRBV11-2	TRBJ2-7	CASSFRLSYEQYF
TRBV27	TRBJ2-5	CASSSLWTSGGADQETQYF
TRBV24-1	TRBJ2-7	CATSDLIAGGNNEQYF
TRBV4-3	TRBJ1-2	CASSQEPSNGYTF
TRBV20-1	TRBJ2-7	CSAMDRGGEQYF
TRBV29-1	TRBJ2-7	CSVLWTSSYEQYF
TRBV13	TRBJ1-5	CASTQKRQVNQPQHF
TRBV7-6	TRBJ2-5	CASSLSSGILETQYF
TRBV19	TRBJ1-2	CASYLQGAKGYTF
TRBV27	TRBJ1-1	CASSLMDRGRRDTEAFF
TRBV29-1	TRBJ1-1	CSVEGHSF
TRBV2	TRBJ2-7	CASSGDRSYEQYF
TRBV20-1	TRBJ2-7	CSARPRVEQYF
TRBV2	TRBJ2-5	CASSPSLAGVETQYF
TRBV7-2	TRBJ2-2	CASSLATGGELFF
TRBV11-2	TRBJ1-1	CASSLEDWGDEAFF
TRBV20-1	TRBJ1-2	CSSGQADLTFYGYTF
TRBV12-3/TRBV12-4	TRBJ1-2	CASSPKGRWTYGYTF
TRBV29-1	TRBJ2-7	CGVLASGSDEQYF
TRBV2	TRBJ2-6	CARRQGGANVLTF
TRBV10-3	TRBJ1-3	CAISAQTSIYF
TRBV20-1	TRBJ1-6	CSAPGTGSSPLHF
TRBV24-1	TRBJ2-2	CATSDRGYSGELFF
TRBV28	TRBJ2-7	CASSLLRYEQYF